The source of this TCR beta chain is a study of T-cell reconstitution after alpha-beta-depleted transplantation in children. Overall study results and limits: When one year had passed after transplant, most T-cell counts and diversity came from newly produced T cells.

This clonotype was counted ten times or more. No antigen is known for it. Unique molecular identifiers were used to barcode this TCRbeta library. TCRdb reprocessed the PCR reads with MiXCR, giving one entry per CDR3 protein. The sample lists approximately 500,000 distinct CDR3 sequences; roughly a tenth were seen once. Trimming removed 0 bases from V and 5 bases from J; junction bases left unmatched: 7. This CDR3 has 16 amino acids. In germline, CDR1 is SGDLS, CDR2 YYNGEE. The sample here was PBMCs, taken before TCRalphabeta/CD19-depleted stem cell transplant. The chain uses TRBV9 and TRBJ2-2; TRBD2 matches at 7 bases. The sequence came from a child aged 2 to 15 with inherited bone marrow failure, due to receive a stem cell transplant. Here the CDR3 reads CASSVGGLAATGELFF. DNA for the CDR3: TGTGCCAGCAGCGTAGGGGGTCTAGCGGCTACCGGGGAGCTGTTTTTT.